This TCR beta chain was observed in a study of blood T cell repertoires in COVID-19. Whole-study context: Some COVID-19 samples were acute and others convalescent; all came from the United States, Italy and Spain.

This CDR3 spans 16 amino acids. The germline gives CDR1 MGHDK, CDR2 SYGVNS. With 2 bases clipped from V and 7 bases from J, the junction kept 7 bases outside the gene matches. Using immunoSEQ multiplex PCR, the repertoire was profiled, and TCRdb retains in-frame clones only, with some absent. The repertoire has approximately 300,000 clones, about 90% of them found once; the top ten carry roughly 6.7%. Material: peripheral blood. The origin of this receptor is a man aged 18 to 30 who had recovered from COVID-19. The chain combines TRBV25-1 with TRBJ1-4, with 10 bases aligning to TRBD1. The CDR3 sequence is CASSEDRTGGVEKLFF. The CDR3 DNA is TGTGCCAGCAGTGAAGACCGGACAGGGGGAGTTGAAAAACTGTTTTTT.